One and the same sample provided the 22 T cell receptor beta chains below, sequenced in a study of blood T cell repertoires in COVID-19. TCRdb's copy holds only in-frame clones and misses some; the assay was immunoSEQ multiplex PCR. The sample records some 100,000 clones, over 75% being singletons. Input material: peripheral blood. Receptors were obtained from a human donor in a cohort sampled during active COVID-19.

The CDR3, as DNA: TGTGCCAGCAGCCTATACCAACAGGGTTGGGGCTCTGGGGCCAACGTCCTGACTTTC. Translation: CASSLYQQGWGSGANVLTF. V is TRBV7-3 and J is TRBJ2-6, with D possibly being TRBD1 (6 bases). The CDR3 contains 19 residues. The germline gives CDR1 SGHTA, CDR2 FQGTGA. Between the trimmed V and J ends, which lost 5 bases and 0 bases, there was a span of 20 bases.

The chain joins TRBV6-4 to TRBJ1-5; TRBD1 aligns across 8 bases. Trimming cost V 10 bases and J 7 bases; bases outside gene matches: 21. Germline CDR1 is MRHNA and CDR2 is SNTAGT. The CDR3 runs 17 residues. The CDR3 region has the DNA TGTGCCAACTGGAACAACGTACGGCAGGGGGCAGGACAGCCCCAGCATTTT. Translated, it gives CANWNNVRQGAGQPQHF.

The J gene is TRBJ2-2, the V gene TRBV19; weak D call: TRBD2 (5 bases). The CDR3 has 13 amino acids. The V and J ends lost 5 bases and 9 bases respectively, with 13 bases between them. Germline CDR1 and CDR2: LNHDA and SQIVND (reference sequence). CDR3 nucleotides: TGTGCCAGTAGTTGGGGTAGGACTCGGGAGCTGTTTTTT. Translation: CASSWGRTRELFF.

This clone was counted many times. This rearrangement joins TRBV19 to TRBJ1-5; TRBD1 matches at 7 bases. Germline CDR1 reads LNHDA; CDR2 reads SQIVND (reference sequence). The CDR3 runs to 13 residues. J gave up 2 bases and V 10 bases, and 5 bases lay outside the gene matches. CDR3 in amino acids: CATRRGRNQPQHF. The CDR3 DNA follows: TGTGCCACCCGAAGGGGGCGCAATCAGCCCCAGCATTTT.

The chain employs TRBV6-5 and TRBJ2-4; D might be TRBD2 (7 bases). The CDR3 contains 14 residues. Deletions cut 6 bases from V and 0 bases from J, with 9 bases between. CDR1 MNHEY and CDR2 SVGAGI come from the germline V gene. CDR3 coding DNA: TGTGCCAGCAGAGGGGGGGTAGCCAAAAACATTCAGTACTTC. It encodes CASRGGVAKNIQYF.

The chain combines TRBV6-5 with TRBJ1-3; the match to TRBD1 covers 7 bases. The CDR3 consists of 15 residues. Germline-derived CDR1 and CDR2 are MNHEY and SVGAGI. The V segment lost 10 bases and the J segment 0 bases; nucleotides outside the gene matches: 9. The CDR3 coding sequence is TGTGCCACCCGTTTGGGACAGTACTCTGGAAACACCATATATTTT. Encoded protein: CATRLGQYSGNTIYF.

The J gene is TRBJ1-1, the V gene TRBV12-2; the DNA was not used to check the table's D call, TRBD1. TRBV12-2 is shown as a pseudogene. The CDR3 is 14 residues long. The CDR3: CASRPRGLNTEAFF. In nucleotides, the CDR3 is TGTGCAAGTCGCCCCCGTGGGCTGAACACTGAAGCTTTCTTT.

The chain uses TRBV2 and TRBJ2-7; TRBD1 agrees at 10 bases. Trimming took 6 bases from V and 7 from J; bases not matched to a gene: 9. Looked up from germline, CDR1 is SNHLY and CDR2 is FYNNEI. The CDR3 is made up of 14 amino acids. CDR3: CASRDRGSAGEQYF. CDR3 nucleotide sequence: TGTGCCAGCAGGGACAGGGGGTCAGCGGGTGAGCAGTACTTC.

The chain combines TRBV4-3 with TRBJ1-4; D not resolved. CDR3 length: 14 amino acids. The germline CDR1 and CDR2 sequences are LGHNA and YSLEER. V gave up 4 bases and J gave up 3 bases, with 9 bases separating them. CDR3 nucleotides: TGCGCCAGCAGCCTAAGAGGCCCTAATGAAAAACTGTTTTTT. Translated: CASSLRGPNEKLFF.

CDR3 nucleotide sequence: TGTGCCAGCAGCTTCGCGGCCGGGACAGATACGCAGTATTTT. This gives the protein CASSFAAGTDTQYF. This chain connects TRBV7-3 to TRBJ2-3; D uncertain. CDR1 SGHTA and CDR2 FQGTGA come from the germline V gene. There are 14 residues in the CDR3. The ends were cut back, 3 bases at V and 3 bases at J, with 10 bases in the middle.

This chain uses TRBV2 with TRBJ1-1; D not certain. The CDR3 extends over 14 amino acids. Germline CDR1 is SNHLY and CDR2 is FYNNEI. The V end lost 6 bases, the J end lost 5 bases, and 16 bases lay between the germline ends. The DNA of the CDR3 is TGTGCCAGCAGCCCCGAGCGGATATGGACTGAAGCTTTCTTT. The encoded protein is CASSPERIWTEAFF.

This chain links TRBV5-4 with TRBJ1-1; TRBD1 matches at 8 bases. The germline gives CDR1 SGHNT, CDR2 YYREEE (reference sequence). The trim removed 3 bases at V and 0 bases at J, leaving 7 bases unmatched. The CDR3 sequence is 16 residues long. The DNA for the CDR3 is TGTGCCAGCAGCTCCCCGACAGGGGCCCTGAACACTGAAGCTTTCTTT. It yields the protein CASSSPTGALNTEAFF.

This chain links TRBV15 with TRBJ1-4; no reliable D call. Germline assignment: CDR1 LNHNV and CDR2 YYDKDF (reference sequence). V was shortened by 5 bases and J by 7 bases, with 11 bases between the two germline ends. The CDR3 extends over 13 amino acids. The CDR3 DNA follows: TGTGCCACCAGCGGTGGGAGAGTTGAAAAACTGTTTTTT. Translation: CATSGGRVEKLFF. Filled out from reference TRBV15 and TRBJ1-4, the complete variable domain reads DAMVIQNPRYQVTQFGKPVTLSCSQTLNHNVMYWYQQKSSQAPKLLFHYYDKDFNNEADTPDNFQSRRPNTSFCFLDIRSPGLGDTAMYLCATSGGRVEKLFFGSGTQLSVL.

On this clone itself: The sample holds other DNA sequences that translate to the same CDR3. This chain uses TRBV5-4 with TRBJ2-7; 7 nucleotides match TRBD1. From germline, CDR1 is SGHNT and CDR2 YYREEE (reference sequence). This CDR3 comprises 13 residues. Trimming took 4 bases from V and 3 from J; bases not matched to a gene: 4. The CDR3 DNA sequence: TGTGCCAGCAGCCTGGGACAGAACTACGAGCAGTACTTC. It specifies CASSLGQNYEQYF.

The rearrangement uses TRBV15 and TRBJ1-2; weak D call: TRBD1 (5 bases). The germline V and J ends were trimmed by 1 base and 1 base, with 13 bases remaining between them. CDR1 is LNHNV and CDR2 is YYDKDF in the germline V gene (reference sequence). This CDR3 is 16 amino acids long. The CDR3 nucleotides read TGTGCCACCAGCAGAGCATTGGGGGAGGTTAACTATGGCTACACCTTC. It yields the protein CATSRALGEVNYGYTF.

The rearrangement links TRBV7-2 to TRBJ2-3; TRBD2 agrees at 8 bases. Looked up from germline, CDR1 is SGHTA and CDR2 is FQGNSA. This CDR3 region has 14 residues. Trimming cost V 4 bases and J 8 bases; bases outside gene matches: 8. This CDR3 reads CASSSGTRDSTQYF. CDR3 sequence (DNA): TGTGCCAGCAGCTCCGGGACTAGGGATAGTACGCAGTATTTT.

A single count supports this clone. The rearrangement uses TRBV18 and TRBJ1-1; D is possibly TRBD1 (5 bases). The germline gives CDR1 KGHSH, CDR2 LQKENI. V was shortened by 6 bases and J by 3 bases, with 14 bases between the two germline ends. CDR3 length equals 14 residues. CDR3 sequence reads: CASSQTEGHTEAFF. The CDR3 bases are TGTGCCAGCTCCCAAACGGAGGGACACACTGAAGCTTTCTTT.

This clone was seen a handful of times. CDR3 DNA sequence: TGCGCCAGCAGCCAAGATGCCAGGGGTCGGTATGGCTACACCTTC. This codes for CASSQDARGRYGYTF. The chain is built from TRBV4-3 and TRBJ1-2, with D perhaps TRBD1 (6 bases). V gave up 0 bases and J gave up 5 bases, with 13 bases separating them. This CDR3 contains 15 residues. CDR1 and CDR2 (germline): LGHNA, YSLEER.

CDR3 sequence reads: CASSRDSSNEKLFF. The CDR3 DNA reads as TGTGCCAGCAGCCGGGACAGCTCCAATGAAAAACTGTTTTTT. This chain joins TRBV7-2 and TRBJ1-4; TRBD1 aligns across 7 bases. The trim removed 5 bases at V and 5 bases at J, leaving 5 bases unmatched. The germline gives CDR1 SGHTA, CDR2 FQGNSA. This CDR3 is built from 14 residues. Complete variable domain (other parts from reference TRBV7-2 and TRBJ1-4): GAGVSQSPSNKVTEKGKDVELRCDPISGHTALYWYRQSLGQGLEFLIYFQGNSAPDKSGLPSDRFSAERTGGSVSTLTIQRTQQEDSAVYLCASSRDSSNEKLFFGSGTQLSVL.

CDR3 DNA sequence: TGTGCCAGCAGCTCTCGGGATGCACCAGAGACCCAGTACTTC. As protein: CASSSRDAPETQYF. The chain uses TRBV7-2 and TRBJ2-5, with D possibly being TRBD2 (5 bases). Per the germline V gene, CDR1 is SGHTA and CDR2 is FQGNSA. V was pared by 4 bases and J by 4 bases, with 13 bases between. The CDR3 runs to 14 residues.

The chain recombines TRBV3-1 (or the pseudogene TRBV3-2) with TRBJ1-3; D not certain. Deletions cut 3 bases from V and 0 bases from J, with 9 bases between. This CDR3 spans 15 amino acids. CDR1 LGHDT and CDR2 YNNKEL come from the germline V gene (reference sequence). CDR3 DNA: TGTGCCAGCAGCCACTGGCAGTCCTCTGGAAACACCATATATTTT. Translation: CASSHWQSSGNTIYF.

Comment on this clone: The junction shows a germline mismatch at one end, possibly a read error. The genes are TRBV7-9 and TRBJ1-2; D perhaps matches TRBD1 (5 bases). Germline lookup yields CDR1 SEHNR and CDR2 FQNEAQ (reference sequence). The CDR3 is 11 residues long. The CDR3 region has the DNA TGTGCCAGCAGCGCATCTCGGGCACAGGTCTTC. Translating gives CASSASRAQVF.